This TCR beta chain stems from a study of low-dose radiotherapy and immunotherapy resistance in tumors. Across the whole study: Daily, from cycle 1 day 1 and for four cycles, patients took oral aspirin 300 mg.

The sample's time point: before trial treatment. Donors received nivolumab, ipilimumab, aspirin, low-dose cyclophosphamide and low-dose radiotherapy. Alpha and beta chains were covered, as first-strand cDNA relied on TRAV- and TRBV-specific primers. The authors ran around 22 PCR cycles to amplify TCRs with a constant-region primer and V-primer adapter. TCRdb re-called the reads with MiXCR, one entry per CDR3 protein. The data hold about 64,000 distinct CDR3 sequences, with roughly 29% observed a single time. The CDR3 is made up of 18 amino acids. V dropped 3 bases and J dropped 3 bases, with 24 bases sitting between them. Germline V gene lookup returns CDR1 LGHDT and CDR2 YNNKEL (reference sequence). This clonotype was seen many times.

The chain combines TRBV3-1 with TRBJ2-7; perhaps TRBD2 as D (6 bases). The clonotype was recovered from a male donor with rectosigmoid adenocarcinoma. The specimen comprised PBMCs, sampled before treatment. The chain's CDR3 is CASSQSYYRGIPRYEQYF. The CDR3 DNA follows: TGTGCCAGCAGCCAGTCCTATTATCGGGGGATCCCCCGCTACGAGCAGTACTTC.